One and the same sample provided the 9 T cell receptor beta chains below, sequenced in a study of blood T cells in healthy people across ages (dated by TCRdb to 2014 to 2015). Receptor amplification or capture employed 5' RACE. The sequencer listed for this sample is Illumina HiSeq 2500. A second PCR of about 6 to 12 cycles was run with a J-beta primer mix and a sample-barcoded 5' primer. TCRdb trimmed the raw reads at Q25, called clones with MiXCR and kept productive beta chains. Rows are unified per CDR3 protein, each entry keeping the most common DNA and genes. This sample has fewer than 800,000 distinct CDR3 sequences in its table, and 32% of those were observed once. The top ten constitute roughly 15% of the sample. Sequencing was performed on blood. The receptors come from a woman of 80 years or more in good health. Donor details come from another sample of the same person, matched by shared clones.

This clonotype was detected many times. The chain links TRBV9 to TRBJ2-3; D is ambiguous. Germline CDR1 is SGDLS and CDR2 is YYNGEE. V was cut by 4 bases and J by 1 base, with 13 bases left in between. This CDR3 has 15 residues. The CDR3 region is CASSQRFGGTDTQYF. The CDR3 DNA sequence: TGTGCCAGCAGCCAACGCTTCGGTGGCACAGATACGCAGTATTTT.

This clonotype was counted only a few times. Written as DNA, the CDR3 is TGTGCCAGCACCGTAGCGGTTGCCTACCAAGAGACCCAGTACTTC. Encoded protein: CASTVAVAYQETQYF. This rearrangement joins TRBV7-2 to TRBJ2-5; TRBD2 might be the D (6 bases). Germline loops: CDR1 SGHTA, CDR2 FQGNSA. The ends were cut back, 7 bases at V and 0 bases at J, with 15 bases in the middle. CDR3 length: 15 residues.

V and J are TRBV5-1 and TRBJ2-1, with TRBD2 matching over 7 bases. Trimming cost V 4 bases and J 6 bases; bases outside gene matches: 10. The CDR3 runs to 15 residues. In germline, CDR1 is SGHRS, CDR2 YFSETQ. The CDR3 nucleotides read TGCGCCAGCAGCCATCTAGCGGTTCTAGGCAATGAGCAGTTCTTC. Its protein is CASSHLAVLGNEQFF.

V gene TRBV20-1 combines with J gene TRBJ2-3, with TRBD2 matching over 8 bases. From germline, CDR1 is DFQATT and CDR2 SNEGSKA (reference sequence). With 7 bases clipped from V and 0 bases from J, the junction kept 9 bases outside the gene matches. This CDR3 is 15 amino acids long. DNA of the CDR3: TGCAGTGTCAGAGACGGCGGGAGGAGCACAGATACGCAGTATTTT. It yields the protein CSVRDGGRSTDTQYF.

The CDR3 nucleotides read TGCAGCGGCTGCAGGGTCTACGTCTACAATGAGCAGTTCTTC. It codes for CSGCRVYVYNEQFF. The J gene is TRBJ2-1, the V gene TRBV29-1; possible D gene TRBD1, 5 bases. Per germline, CDR1 SQVTM and CDR2 ANQGSEA. CDR3 length: 14 amino acids. Between the trimmed V and J ends, which lost 7 bases and 3 bases, there was a span of 16 bases.

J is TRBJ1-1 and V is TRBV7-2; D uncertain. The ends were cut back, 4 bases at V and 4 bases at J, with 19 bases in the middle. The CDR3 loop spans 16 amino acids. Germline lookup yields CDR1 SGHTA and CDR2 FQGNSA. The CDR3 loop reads CASSSSLTREGTEAFF. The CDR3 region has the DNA TGTGCCAGCAGCTCCTCTCTAACCCGGGAGGGCACTGAAGCTTTCTTT. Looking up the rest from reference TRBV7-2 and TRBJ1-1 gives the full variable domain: GAGVSQSPSNKVTEKGKDVELRCDPISGHTALYWYRQSLGQGLEFLIYFQGNSAPDKSGLPSDRFSAERTGGSVSTLTIQRTQQEDSAVYLCASSSSLTREGTEAFFGQGTRLTVV.

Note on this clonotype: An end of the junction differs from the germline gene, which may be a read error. The CDR3 DNA reads TGTCCCAGCAGCGGGCTGGGGGCGAGGAATTCACCCCTCCACTTT. Translated: CPSSGLGARNSPLHF. The rearrangement links TRBV5-8 to TRBJ1-6; TRBD1 is a possible D gene (6 bases). The CDR3 extends over 15 amino acids. Looked up from germline, CDR1 is SGHTS and CDR2 is YDEGEE.

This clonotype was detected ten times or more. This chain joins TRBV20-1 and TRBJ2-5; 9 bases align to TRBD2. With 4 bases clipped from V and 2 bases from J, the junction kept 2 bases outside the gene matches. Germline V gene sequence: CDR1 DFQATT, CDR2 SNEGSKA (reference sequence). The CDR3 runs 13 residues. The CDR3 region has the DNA TGCAGTGCTATAACTAGCGGGCAAGAGACCCAGTACTTC. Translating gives CSAITSGQETQYF.

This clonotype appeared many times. The CDR3, as DNA: TGTGCCAGCTCGGAACCGGGACAGGGGCAAGAGACCCAGTACTTC. It codes for CASSEPGQGQETQYF. This sequence joins TRBV5-6 and TRBJ2-5; 10 bases agree with TRBD1. Looked up from germline, CDR1 is SGHDT and CDR2 is YYEEEE. The V segment lost 7 bases and the J segment 2 bases; nucleotides outside the gene matches: 8. This CDR3 spans 15 amino acids.